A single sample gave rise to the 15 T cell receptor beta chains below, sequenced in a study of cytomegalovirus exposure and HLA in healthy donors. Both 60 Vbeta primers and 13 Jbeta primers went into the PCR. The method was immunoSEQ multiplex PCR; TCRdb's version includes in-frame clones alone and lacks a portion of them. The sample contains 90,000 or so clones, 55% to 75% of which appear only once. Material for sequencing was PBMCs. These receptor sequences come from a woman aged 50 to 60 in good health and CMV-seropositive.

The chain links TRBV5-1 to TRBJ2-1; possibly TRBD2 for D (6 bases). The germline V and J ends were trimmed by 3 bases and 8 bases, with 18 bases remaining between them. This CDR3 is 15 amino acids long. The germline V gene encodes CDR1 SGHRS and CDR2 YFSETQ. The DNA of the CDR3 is TGCGCCAGCAGCTCGGGACTCCTCAGTTCGGATGAGCAGTTCTTC. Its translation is CASSSGLLSSDEQFF.

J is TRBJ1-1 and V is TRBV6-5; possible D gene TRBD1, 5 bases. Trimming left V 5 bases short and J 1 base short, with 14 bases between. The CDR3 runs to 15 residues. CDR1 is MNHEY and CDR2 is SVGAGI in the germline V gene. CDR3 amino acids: CASSLAGLQNTEAFF. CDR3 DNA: TGTGCCAGCAGTCTCGCGGGACTCCAGAACACTGAAGCTTTCTTT.

The CDR3 DNA sequence: TGTGCCAGCAGTAGGGGGTCCTATAATTCACCCCTCCACTTT. It encodes CASSRGSYNSPLHF. The chain carries TRBV28 and TRBJ1-6; tentative D call: TRBD1 (6 bases). V gave up 5 bases and J gave up 1 base, with 6 bases separating them. Germline V lookup: CDR1 MDHEN, CDR2 SYDVKM. The length of the CDR3 is 14 residues.

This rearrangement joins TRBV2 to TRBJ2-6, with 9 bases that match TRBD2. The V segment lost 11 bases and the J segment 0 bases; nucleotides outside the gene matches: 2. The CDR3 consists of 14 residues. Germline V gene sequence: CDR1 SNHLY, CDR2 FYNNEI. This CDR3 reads CAGGGDSGANVLTF. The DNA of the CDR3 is TGTGCCGGCGGGGGGGACTCTGGGGCCAACGTCCTGACTTTC.

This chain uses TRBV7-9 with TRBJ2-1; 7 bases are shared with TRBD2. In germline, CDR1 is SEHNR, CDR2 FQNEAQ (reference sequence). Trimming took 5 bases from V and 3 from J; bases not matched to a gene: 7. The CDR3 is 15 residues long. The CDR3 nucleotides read TGTGCCAGCAGCCGCCTTGGCGGGAGCTACAATGAGCAGTTCTTC. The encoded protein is CASSRLGGSYNEQFF.

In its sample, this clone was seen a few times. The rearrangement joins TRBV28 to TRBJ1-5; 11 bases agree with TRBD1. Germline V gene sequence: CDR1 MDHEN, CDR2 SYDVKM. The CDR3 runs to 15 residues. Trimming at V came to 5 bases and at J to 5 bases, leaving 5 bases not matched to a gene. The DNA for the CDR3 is TGTGCCAGCAGTCAGGACAGGGGGCGAGATCAGCCCCAGCATTTT. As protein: CASSQDRGRDQPQHF. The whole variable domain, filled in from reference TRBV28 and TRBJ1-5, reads DVKVTQSSRYLVKRTGEKVFLECVQDMDHENMFWYRQDPGLGLRLIYFSYDVKMKEKGDIPEGYSVSREKKERFSLILESASTNQTSMYLCASSQDRGRDQPQHFGDGTRLSIL.

The chain's CDR3 is CASGWGGQTQYF. The CDR3, as DNA: TGTGCTAGTGGATGGGGAGGACAGACCCAGTACTTC. The chain links TRBV19 to TRBJ2-5; TRBD2 is a possible D gene (6 bases). Germline loops: CDR1 LNHDA, CDR2 SQIVND (reference sequence). CDR3 size: 12 residues.

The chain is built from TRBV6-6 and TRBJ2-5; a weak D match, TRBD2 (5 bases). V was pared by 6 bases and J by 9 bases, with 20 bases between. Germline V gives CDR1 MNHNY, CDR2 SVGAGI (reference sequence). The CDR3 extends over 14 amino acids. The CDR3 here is CASRTDGRIGAQYF. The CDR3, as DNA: TGTGCCAGCAGAACGGACGGACGAATCGGGGCCCAGTACTTC.

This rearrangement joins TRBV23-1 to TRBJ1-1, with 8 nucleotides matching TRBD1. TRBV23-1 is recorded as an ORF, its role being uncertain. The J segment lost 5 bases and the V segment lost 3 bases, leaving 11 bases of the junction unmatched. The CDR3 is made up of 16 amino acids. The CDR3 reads CASSQEMRDRKTEAFF. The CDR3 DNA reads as TGCGCCAGCAGTCAGGAGATGCGGGACAGGAAGACTGAAGCTTTCTTT.

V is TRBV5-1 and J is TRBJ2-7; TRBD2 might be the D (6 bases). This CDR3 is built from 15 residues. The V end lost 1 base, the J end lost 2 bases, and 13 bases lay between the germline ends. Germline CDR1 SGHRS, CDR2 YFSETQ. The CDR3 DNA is TGCGCCAGCAGCTTGAGGGCGGGACCCCCCTACGAGCAGTACTTC. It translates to CASSLRAGPPYEQYF. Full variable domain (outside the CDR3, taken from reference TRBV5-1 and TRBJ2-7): KAGVTQTPRYLIKTRGQQVTLSCSPISGHRSVSWYQQTPGQGLQFLFEYFSETQRNKGNFPGRFSGRQFSNSRSEMNVSTLELGDSALYLCASSLRAGPPYEQYFGPGTRLTVT.

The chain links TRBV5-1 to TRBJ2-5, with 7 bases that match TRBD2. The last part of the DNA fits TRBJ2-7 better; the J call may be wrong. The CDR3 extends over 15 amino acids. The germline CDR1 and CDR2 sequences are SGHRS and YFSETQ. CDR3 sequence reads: CASSFQRGISYEQYF. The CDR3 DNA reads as TGCGCCAGCAGCTTCCAGCGGGGCATTTCCTACGAGCAGTACTTC.

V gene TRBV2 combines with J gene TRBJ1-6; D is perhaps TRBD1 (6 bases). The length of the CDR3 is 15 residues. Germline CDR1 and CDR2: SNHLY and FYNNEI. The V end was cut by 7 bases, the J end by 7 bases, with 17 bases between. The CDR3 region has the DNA TGTGCCAGCACCCGAGGACAGTTAGTAAATTCACCCCTCCACTTT. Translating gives CASTRGQLVNSPLHF.

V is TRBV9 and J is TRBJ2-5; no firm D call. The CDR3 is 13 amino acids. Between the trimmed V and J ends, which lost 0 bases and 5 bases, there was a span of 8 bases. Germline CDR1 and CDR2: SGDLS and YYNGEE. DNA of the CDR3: TGTGCCAGCAGCGTAGCCGGTCGGGAGACCCAGTACTTC. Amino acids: CASSVAGRETQYF.

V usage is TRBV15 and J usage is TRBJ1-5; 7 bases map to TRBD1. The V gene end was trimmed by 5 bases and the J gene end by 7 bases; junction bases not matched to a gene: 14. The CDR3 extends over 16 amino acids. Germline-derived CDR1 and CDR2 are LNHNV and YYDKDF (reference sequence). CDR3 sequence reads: CATSGASTGVRQPQHF. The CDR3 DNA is TGTGCCACCAGCGGAGCCAGTACAGGGGTACGGCAGCCCCAGCATTTT.

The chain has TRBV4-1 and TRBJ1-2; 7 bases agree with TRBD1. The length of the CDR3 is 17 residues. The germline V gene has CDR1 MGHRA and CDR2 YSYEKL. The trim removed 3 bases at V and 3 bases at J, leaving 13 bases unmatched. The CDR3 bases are TGCGCCAGCAGCCAGATCTTTCCCTCTGGGACAGACTATGGCTACACCTTC. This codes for CASSQIFPSGTDYGYTF.